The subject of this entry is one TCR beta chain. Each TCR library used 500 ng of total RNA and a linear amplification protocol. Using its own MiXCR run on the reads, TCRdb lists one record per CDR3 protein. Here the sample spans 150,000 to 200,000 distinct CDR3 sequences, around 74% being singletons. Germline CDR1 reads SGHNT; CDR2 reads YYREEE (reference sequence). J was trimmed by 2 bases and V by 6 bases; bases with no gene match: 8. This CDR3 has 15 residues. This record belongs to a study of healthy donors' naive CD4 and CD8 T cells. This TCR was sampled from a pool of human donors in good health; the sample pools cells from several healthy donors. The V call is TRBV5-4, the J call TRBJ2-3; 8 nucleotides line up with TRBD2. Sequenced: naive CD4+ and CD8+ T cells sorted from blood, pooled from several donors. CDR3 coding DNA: TGTGCCAGCACGAAAGGGACTAGTCTCACAGATACGCAGTATTTT. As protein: CASTKGTSLTDTQYF. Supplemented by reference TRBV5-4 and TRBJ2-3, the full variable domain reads ETGVTQSPTHLIKTRGQQVTLRCSSQSGHNTVSWYQQALGQGPQFIFQYYREEENGRGNFPPRFSGLQFPNYSSELNVNALELDDSALYLCASTKGTSLTDTQYFGPGTRLTVL.